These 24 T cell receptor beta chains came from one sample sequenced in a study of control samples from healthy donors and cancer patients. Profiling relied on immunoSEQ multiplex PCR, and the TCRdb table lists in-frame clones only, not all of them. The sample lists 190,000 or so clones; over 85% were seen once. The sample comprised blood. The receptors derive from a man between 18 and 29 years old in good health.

CDR3 DNA: TGTGCCAGCTCAACCTCTTCGGGCTACGAGCAGTACTTC. This sequence encodes CASSTSSGYEQYF. The chain couples TRBV18 to TRBJ2-7; D ambiguous. Germline CDR1 and CDR2: KGHSH and LQKENI. This CDR3 spans 13 amino acids. With 5 bases removed from V and 3 bases from J, the gap between germline ends came to 11 bases.

DNA of the CDR3: TGTGCCAGCAGTTTATACAGTGCGAATCAGCCCCAGCATTTT. It yields the protein CASSLYSANQPQHF. This chain uses TRBV28 with TRBJ1-5, with unresolved D. The germline V gene has CDR1 MDHEN and CDR2 SYDVKM. The length of the CDR3 is 14 residues. V was clipped by 1 base and J by 4 bases, with 8 bases between them. The full variable domain, with the rest looked up from reference TRBV28 and TRBJ1-5, is DVKVTQSSRYLVKRTGEKVFLECVQDMDHENMFWYRQDPGLGLRLIYFSYDVKMKEKGDIPEGYSVSREKKERFSLILESASTNQTSMYLCASSLYSANQPQHFGDGTRLSIL.

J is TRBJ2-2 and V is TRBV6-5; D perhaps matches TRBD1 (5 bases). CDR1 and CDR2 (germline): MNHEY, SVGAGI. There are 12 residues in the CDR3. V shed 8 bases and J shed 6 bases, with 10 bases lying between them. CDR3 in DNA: TGTGCCAGCTCTAGGGGCCCCGGGGAGCTGTTTTTT. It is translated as CASSRGPGELFF.

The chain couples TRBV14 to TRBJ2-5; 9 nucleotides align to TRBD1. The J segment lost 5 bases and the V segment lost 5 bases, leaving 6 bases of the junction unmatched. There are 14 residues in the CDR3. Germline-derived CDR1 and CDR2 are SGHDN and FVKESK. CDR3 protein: CASSIQGAGETQYF. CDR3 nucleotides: TGTGCCAGCAGCATACAGGGGGCCGGGGAGACCCAGTACTTC. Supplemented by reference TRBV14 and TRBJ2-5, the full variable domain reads EAGVTQFPSHSVIEKGQTVTLRCDPISGHDNLYWYRRVMGKEIKFLLHFVKESKQDESGMPNNRFLAERTGGTYSTLKVQPAELEDSGVYFCASSIQGAGETQYFGPGTRLLVL.

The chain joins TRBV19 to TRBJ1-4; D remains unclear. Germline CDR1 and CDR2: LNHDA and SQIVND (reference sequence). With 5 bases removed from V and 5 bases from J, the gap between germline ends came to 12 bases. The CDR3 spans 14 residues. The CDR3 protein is CASSERVQNEKLFF. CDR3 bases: TGTGCCAGTAGTGAGAGGGTTCAAAATGAAAAACTGTTTTTT.

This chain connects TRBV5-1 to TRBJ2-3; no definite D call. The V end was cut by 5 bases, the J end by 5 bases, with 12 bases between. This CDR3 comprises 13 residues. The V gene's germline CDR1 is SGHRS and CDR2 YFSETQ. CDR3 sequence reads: CASSRKPLDTQYF. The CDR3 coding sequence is TGCGCCAGCAGTCGGAAGCCGTTAGATACGCAGTATTTT.

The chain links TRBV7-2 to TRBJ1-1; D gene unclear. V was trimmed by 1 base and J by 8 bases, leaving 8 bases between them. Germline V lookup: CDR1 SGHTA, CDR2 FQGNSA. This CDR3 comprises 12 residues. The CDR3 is CASSLETVEAFF. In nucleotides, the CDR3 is TGTGCCAGCAGCTTAGAAACAGTCGAAGCTTTCTTT.

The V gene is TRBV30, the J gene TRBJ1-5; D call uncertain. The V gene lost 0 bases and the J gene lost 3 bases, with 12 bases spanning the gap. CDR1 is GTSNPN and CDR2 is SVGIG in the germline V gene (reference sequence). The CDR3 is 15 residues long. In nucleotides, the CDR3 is TGTGCCTGGAGTGTAATGGGCAAGTCCAATCAGCCCCAGCATTTT. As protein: CAWSVMGKSNQPQHF.

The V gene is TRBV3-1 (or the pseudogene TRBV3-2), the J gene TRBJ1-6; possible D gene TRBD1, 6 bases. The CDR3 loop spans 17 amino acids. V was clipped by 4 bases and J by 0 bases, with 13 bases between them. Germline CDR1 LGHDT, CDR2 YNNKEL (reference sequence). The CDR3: CASSPGDTRSYNSPLHF. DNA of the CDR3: TGTGCCAGCAGCCCCGGGGACACCCGCTCCTATAATTCACCCCTCCACTTT.

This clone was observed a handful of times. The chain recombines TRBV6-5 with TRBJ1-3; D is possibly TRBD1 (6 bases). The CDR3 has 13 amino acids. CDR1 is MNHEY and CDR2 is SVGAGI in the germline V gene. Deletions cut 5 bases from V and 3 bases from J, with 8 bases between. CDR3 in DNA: TGTGCCAGCAGTACAGGGTTTGGAAACACCATATATTTT. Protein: CASSTGFGNTIYF.

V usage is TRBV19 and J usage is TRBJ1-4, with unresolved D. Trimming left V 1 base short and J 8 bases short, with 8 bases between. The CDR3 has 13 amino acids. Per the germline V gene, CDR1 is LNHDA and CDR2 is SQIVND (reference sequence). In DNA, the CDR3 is TGTGCCAGTAGTATAGCCCCGAGGGAAAAACTGTTTTTT. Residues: CASSIAPREKLFF.

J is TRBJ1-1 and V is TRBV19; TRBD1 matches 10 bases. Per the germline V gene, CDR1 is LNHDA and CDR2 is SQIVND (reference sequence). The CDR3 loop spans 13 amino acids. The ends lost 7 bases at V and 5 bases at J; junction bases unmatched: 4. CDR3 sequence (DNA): TGTGCCAGTACGGGACAGGGGCGTACTGAAGCTTTCTTT. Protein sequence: CASTGQGRTEAFF.

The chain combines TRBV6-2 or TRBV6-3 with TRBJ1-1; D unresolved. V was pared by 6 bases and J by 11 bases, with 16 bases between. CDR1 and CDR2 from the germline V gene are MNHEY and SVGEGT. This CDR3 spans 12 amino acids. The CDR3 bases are TGTGCCAGCAGCCGGTGGAGGGAAGGGGCTTTCTTT. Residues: CASSRWREGAFF.

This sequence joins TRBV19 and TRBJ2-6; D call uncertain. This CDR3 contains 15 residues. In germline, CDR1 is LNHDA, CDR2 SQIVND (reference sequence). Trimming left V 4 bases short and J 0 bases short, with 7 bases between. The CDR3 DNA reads TGTGCCAGTAGTAGTGCGATCTCTGGGGCCAACGTCCTGACTTTC. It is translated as CASSSAISGANVLTF.

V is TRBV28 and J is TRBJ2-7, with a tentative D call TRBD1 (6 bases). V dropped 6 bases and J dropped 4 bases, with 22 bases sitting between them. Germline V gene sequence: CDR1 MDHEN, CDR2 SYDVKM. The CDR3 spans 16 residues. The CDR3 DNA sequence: TGTGCCAGCAGACAGGGAGTAGGACAACGCCGTTACGAGCAGTACTTC. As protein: CASRQGVGQRRYEQYF.

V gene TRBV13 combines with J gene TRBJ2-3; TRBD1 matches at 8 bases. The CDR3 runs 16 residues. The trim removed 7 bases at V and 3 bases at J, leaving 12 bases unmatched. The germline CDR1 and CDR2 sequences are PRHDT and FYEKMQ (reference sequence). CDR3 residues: CASNLVTDRATDTQYF. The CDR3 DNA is TGTGCCAGCAACCTAGTGACGGACAGGGCAACAGATACGCAGTATTTT.

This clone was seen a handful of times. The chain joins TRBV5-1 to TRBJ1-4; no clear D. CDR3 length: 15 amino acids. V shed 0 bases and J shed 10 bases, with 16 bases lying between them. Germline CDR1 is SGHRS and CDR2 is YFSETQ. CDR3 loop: CASSLESVRPGKLFF. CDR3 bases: TGCGCCAGCAGCTTGGAATCGGTGCGTCCTGGAAAACTGTTTTTT.

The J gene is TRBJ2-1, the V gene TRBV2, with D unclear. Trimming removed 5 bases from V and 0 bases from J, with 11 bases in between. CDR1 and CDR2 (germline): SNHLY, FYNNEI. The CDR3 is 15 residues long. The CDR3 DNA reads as TGTGCCAGCAGTACGAACCCTAGCTCCTACAATGAGCAGTTCTTC. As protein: CASSTNPSSYNEQFF. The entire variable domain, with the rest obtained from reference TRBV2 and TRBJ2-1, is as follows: EPEVTQTPSHQVTQMGQEVILRCVPISNHLYFYWYRQILGQKVEFLVSFYNNEISEKSEIFDDQFSVERPDGSNFTLKIRSTKLEDSAMYFCASSTNPSSYNEQFFGPGTRLTVL.

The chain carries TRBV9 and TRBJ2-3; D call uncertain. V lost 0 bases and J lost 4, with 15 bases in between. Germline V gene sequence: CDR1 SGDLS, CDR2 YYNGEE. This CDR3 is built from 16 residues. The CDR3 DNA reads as TGTGCCAGCAGCGTAGAGCCCAGCGCCTGGGCAGATACGCAGTATTTT. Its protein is CASSVEPSAWADTQYF.

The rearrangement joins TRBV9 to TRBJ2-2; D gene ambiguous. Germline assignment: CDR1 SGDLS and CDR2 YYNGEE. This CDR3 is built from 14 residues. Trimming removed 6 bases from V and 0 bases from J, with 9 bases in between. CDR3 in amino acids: CASTLNTNTGELFF. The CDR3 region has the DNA TGTGCCAGCACCCTAAACACGAACACCGGGGAGCTGTTTTTT.

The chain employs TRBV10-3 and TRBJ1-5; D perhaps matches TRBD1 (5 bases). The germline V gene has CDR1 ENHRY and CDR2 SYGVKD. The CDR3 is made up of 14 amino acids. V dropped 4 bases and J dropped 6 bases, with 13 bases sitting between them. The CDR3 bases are TGTGCCATCAGTGGGGGCAGGGAGGGTCAGCCCCAGCATTTT. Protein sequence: CAISGGREGQPQHF.

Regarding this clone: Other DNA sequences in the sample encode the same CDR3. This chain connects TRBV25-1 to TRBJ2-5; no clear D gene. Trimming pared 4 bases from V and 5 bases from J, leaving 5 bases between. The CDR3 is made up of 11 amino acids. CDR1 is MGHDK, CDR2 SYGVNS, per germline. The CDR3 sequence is CASSVGETQYF. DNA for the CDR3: TGTGCCAGCAGTGTCGGGGAGACCCAGTACTTC.

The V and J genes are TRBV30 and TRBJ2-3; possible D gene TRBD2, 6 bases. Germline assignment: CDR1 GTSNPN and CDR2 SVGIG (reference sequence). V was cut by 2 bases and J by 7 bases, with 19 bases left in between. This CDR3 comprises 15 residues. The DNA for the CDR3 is TGTGCCTGGAGTCCCCCCGGAAGGGGCGGGAATACGCAGTATTTT. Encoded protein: CAWSPPGRGGNTQYF.

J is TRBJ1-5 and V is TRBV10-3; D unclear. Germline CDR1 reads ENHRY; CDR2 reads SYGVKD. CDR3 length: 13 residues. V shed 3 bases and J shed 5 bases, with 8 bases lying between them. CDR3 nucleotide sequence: TGTGCCATCAGTGACGCGAGGGATCAGCCCCAGCATTTT. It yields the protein CAISDARDQPQHF.